This T cell receptor beta chain was observed in a study of T cells after yellow fever vaccination. From germline, CDR1 is SGHRS and CDR2 YFSETQ. Trimming removed 4 bases from V and 6 bases from J; junction bases left unmatched: 9. CDR3 length: 14 amino acids. Study-wide points: Booster samples showed a return of most primary-vaccination clones (under 97% CD4, approximately 88% CD8). Highly abundant clonotypes carried over from the bulk population could end up in FACS-sorted repertoires as contaminants.

To note about this clonotype: What it binds is not known.

In making TCR cDNA, 5'RACE template switching added a universal primer site and UMIs to it. TCRdb independently ran MiXCR on the 5' RACE reads; one entry per CDR3 protein. The sample holds just under 600,000 distinct CDR3 sequences; about 13% are singletons and the top ten take around an eighth. Sample: PBMCs, taken on the day of the yellow fever booster vaccination. The chain employs TRBV5-1 and TRBJ1-2, with 7 positions matching TRBD1. The clonotype originates from a man aged 25 to 40 who received the YFV17D yellow fever vaccine. This CDR3 reads CASSMGQSGHGYTF. CDR3 sequence (DNA): TGCGCCAGCAGCATGGGACAGTCAGGACATGGCTACACCTTC.